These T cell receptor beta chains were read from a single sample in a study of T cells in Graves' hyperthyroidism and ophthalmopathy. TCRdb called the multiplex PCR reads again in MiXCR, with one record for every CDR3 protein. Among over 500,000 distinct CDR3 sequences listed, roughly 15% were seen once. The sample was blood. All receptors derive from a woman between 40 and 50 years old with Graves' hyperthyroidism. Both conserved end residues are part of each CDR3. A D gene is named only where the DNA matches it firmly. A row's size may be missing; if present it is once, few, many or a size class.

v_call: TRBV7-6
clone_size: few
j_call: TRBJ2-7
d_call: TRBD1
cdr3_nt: TGTGCCAGCAGCCCCTCGGGACAGGGCTACGAGCAGTACTTC
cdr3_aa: CASSPSGQGYEQYF

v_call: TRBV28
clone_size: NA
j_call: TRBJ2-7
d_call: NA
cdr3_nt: TGTGCCAGCAGTTCACCCGGGACAAACTACGAGCAGTACTTC
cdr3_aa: CASSSPGTNYEQYF

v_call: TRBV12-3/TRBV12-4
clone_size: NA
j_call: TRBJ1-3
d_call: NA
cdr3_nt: TGTGCCAGCAGTTTAATTTGGCACAGGGATTTATCTGGAAACACCATATATTTT
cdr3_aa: CASSLIWHRDLSGNTIYF

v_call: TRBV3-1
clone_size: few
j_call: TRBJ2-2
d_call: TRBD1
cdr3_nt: TGTGCCAGCAGCCCCCAAACAGGGGACACCGGGGAGCTGTTTTTT
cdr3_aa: CASSPQTGDTGELFF

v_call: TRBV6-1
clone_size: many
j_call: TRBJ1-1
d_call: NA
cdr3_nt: TGTGCCAGCACTCTACGGGGAATTATGAACACTGAAGCTTTCTTT
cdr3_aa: CASTLRGIMNTEAFF

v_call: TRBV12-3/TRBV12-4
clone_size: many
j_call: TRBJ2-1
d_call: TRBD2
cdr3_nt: TGTGCCAGCACCACAGCGGGACCCTACAATGAGCAGTTCTTC
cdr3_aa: CASTTAGPYNEQFF

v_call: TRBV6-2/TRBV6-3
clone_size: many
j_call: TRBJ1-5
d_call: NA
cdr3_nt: TGTGCCAGCAGAGAGGCCACAGGTTTGGGAAGGCAGCCCCAGCATTTT
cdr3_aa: CASREATGLGRQPQHF

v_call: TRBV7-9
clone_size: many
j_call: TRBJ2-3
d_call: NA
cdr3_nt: TGTGCCAGCAGCGAAGGCAGGACTATCGGCACAGATACGCAGTATTTT
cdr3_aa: CASSEGRTIGTDTQYF

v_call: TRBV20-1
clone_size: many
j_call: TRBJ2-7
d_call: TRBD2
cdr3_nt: TGCAGTGCTAGTATTAGCGGGGCGATTTACGAGCAGTACTTC
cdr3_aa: CSASISGAIYEQYF

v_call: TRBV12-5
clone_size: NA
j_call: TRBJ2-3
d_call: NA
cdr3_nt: TGTGCTAGTGGTTTGAGTGGGGGAGATACGCAGTATTTT
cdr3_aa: CASGLSGGDTQYF

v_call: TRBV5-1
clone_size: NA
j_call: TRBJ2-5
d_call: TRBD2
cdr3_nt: TGCGCCAGCAGCGATCCGGGACTAGCGGGAGCAGAGACCCAGTACTTC
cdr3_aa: CASSDPGLAGAETQYF

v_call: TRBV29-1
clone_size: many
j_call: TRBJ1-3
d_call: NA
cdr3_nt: TGCAGCGTTACAGGGTTGTCTGGAAACACCATATATTTT
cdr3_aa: CSVTGLSGNTIYF

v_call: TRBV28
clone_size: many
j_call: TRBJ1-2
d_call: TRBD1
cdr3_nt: TGTGCCAGCAGTCCTCCGACAGGGGATAACTATGGCTACACCTTC
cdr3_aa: CASSPPTGDNYGYTF

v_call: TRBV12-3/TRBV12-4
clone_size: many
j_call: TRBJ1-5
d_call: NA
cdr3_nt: TGTGCCAGCAGTCCCACCGCGGAACTTTTGGAGCCCCAGCATTTT
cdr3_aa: CASSPTAELLEPQHF

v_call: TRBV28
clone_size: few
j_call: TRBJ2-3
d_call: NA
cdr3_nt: TGTGCCAGTAGTGCCCGGGAGAGGACAGATACGCAGTATTTT
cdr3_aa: CASSARERTDTQYF

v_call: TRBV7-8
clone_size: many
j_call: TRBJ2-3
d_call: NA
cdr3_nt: TGTGCCAGCAGCTTAAGTCGGGGCGCAGATACGCAGTATTTT
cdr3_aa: CASSLSRGADTQYF

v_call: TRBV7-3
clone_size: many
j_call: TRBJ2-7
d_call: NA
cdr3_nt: TGTGCCAGCAGCCCCTCTCTTTCACCAGACCCAATCTACGAGCAGTACTTC
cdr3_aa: CASSPSLSPDPIYEQYF

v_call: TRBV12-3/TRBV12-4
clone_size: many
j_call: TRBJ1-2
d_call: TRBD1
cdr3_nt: TGTGCCAGCAGTTACAGGGGGCAGGATGGCTACACCTTC
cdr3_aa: CASSYRGQDGYTF

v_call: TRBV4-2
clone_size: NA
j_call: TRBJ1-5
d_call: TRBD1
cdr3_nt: TGTGCCAGCAGCCAAGATCAGGGGGCCCCTTATCAGCCCCAGCATTTT
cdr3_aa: CASSQDQGAPYQPQHF

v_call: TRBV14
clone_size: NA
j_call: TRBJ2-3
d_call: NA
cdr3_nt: TGTGCCAGCAGCCAAGACAGGCAGGGTAGCACAGATACGCAGTATTTT
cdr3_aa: CASSQDRQGSTDTQYF

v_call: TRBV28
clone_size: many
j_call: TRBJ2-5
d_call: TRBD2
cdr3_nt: TGTGCCAGCAGTCTTCTAGCGGGAGTTAAAGAGACCCAGTACTTC
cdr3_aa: CASSLLAGVKETQYF

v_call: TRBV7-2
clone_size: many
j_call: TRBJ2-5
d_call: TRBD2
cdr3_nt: TGTGCCAGCAGCTTAGTGGCCAGCGGGAGCGAGACCCAGTACTTC
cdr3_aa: CASSLVASGSETQYF